These T cell receptor beta chains were read from a single sample in a study of T cells in localized non-small cell lung cancer. Generated by immunoSEQ multiplex PCR, the TCRdb table keeps only in-frame clones and is missing some. Of tens of thousands of clones in the sample, 88% were seen once. The sequences come from peripheral blood, collected before any cancer treatment. Receptors originate from a woman aged 35 to 70 with stage I lung adenocarcinoma. Each CDR3 is given with its conserved first and last residue. Each record gives: J gene, clone size, V gene, D gene, CDR3 DNA, CDR3 protein. The D gene is left open where the match is weak. Expanded clones get a size class; other rows say once, few or many, or leave the size out.

>TRBJ2-2|.|TRBV9|.
TGTGCCAGCAGCGTAGCCTCTACGACAAGACTGTACACCGGGGAGCTGTTTTTT
CASSVASTTRLYTGELFF
>TRBJ1-1|.|TRBV5-1|.
TGCGCCAGCAGCTTTTCCAATAGCTATGAAGCTTTCTTT
CASSFSNSYEAFF
>TRBJ1-5|.|TRBV4-1|.
TGCGCCAGCAGCCTGTCGTTCCTTACCGATCAGCCCCAGCATTTT
CASSLSFLTDQPQHF
>TRBJ2-1|.|TRBV10-3|TRBD2
TGTGCCATCACAAGGACTAGCGGGGACAGCTCCTACAATGAGCAGTTCTTC
CAITRTSGDSSYNEQFF
>TRBJ2-7|.|TRBV6-1|.
TGTGCCAGCAGGTTTGGGAGCTACGAGCAGTACTTC
CASRFGSYEQYF
>TRBJ2-2|.|TRBV7-9|TRBD2
TGTGCCAGCAGCTTCCTAGCGGGGGTGTACACCGGGGAGCTGTTTTTT
CASSFLAGVYTGELFF
>TRBJ2-3|.|TRBV11-3|.
TGTGCCAGCAGCTTAGATTTACGTGACACAGATACGCAGTATTTT
CASSLDLRDTDTQYF
>TRBJ2-7|.|TRBV9|TRBD1
TGTGCCAGCAGCCCTGGGGCAGGGGGCACCTACGAGCAGTACTTC
CASSPGAGGTYEQYF
>TRBJ1-1|.|TRBV6-1|.
TGTGCCAGCCATAGTACCAGGGTTGTAGGCACTGAAGCTTTCTTT
CASHSTRVVGTEAFF
>TRBJ2-2|.|TRBV7-2|.
TGTGCCAGCAGCTTAGACCGATCCGGGGAGCTGTTTTTT
CASSLDRSGELFF
>TRBJ2-7|.|TRBV19|.
TGTGCCAGTAGTATCGGGGGTCGGAGCTCCTACGAGCAGTACTTC
CASSIGGRSSYEQYF
>TRBJ1-2|once|TRBV7-9|.
TGTGCCAGCAGCTTCGGATCTGGGGGCTCGGACTATGGCTACACCTTC
CASSFGSGGSDYGYTF
>TRBJ1-1|once|TRBV7-8|.
TGTGCCAGCAGCCTTAGTAGTGGGGGCATGAACACTGAAGCTTTCTTT
CASSLSSGGMNTEAFF
>TRBJ1-6|.|TRBV2|TRBD1
TGTGCCAGCAGTGAATCTGGGTGGACAGGCTCCCGGCGAGTACCCCTCCACTTT
CASSESGWTGSRRVPLHF
>TRBJ2-5|.|TRBV5-4|.
TGTGCCAGCAGCTTGTTAGGGGGATTAGAGGAGACCCAGTACTTC
CASSLLGGLEETQYF
>TRBJ2-1|.|TRBV25-1|.
TGTGCCGGCAGTGAATGGGAGGTCCAGGACAATGAGCAGTTCTTC
CAGSEWEVQDNEQFF
>TRBJ2-1|.|TRBV7-2|TRBD1
TGTGCCAGCAGCTACCAAGGACAGGACTACAATGAGCAGTTCTTC
CASSYQGQDYNEQFF
>TRBJ1-1|.|TRBV5-4|TRBD1
TGTGCCAGCAGCCTGGACAGGGGGGTAACGAACACTGAAGCTTTCTTT
CASSLDRGVTNTEAFF
>TRBJ2-7|.|TRBV28|TRBD2
TGTGCCGGGGCTAGCGGGGGTTCCGAGCAGTACTTC
CAGASGGSEQYF
>TRBJ2-2|.|TRBV4-3|.
TGCGCCAGCAGCCAAGAGGGAAACACCGGGGAGCTGTTTTTT
CASSQEGNTGELFF
>TRBJ2-2|.|TRBV7-9|.
TGTGCCAGCAAGGGCGATTCGCATACCGGGGAGCTGTTTTTT
CASKGDSHTGELFF
>TRBJ2-7|.|TRBV10-3|TRBD2
TGTGCCATCAGTGAGGGGGGGACTAGCGAGCAGTACTTC
CAISEGGTSEQYF
>TRBJ2-4|.|TRBV7-8|.
TGTGCCAGCAGCTTAGAAGGTGGGACAGCCAAAAACATTCAGTACTTC
CASSLEGGTAKNIQYF
>TRBJ1-6|.|TRBV27|.
TGTGCCAGCAGTTTGGTCGGTCGACCCCTCCACTTT
CASSLVGRPLHF
>TRBJ2-7|.|TRBV7-8|TRBD1
TGTGCCAGCAGCACGTGGGGCGGGACAGGTAGATACGAGCAGTACTTC
CASSTWGGTGRYEQYF
>TRBJ2-1|.|TRBV7-7|.
TGTGCCAGCAGCCCAGTGGGAGGCTCCTACAATGAGCAGTTCTTC
CASSPVGGSYNEQFF
>TRBJ2-7|.|TRBV11-3|TRBD1
TGTGCCAGCAGGGGACAGAACTACGAGCAGTACTTC
CASRGQNYEQYF
>TRBJ1-2|.|TRBV5-6|TRBD1
TGTGCCAGCACCACCCGACAGGGGGGGTTCTATGGCTACACCTTC
CASTTRQGGFYGYTF
>TRBJ2-1|.|TRBV7-2|.
TGTGCCAGCAGCCTCGACAGTGGGAACAATGAGCAGTTCTTC
CASSLDSGNNEQFF
>TRBJ1-5|.|TRBV19|.
TGCGCCAGTAGTGACCGAATTGGCAATCAGCCCCAGCATTTT
CASSDRIGNQPQHF
>TRBJ2-6|.|TRBV6-1|.
TGTGCCAGCAGTAGGGGGGTTTCTGGGGCCAACGTCCTGACTTTC
CASSRGVSGANVLTF
>TRBJ1-5|.|TRBV5-7|.
TGTGCCAGCAGCTTTGGACAGCCGATTAATCAGCCCCAGCATTTT
CASSFGQPINQPQHF
>TRBJ2-7|.|TRBV13|TRBD1
TGTGCCAGCAGCTTAAGACAGGGGGCCTACGAGCAGTACTTC
CASSLRQGAYEQYF
>TRBJ1-5|.|TRBV7-2|.
TGTGCCAGCAGCTTAGCGTCGCCGGTAAATAGCAATCAGCCCCAGCATTTT
CASSLASPVNSNQPQHF
>TRBJ1-1|.|TRBV5-6|TRBD1
TGTGCCAGCAGCTTGTTGGACAGGGGGAACACTGAAGCTTTCTTT
CASSLLDRGNTEAFF
>TRBJ2-3|.|TRBV7-3|.
TGTGCCAGCAGCCTAGGAGGAGCGGTCACAGATACGCAGTATTTT
CASSLGGAVTDTQYF
>TRBJ1-5|.|TRBV7-2|.
TGTGCCAGCAGCTTACATAGCAATCAGCCCCAGCATTTT
CASSLHSNQPQHF
>TRBJ2-5|.|TRBV9|.
TGTGCCAGCAGCGTTACCGGGGACGGTATTTCGACCCAGTACTTC
CASSVTGDGISTQYF
>TRBJ2-1|.|TRBV7-2|TRBD1
TGTGCCAGCAGCTACAGGGGTTTGGAGCAGTTCTTC
CASSYRGLEQFF
>TRBJ1-3|.|TRBV5-6|.
TGTGCCAGCAGCTTGGATGGACTGAACTCTGGAAACACCATATATTTT
CASSLDGLNSGNTIYF
>TRBJ2-3|.|TRBV7-9|.
TGTGCCAGCAGCTTGGAGGGAGGGGGCCCCGGCACAGATACGCAGTATTTT
CASSLEGGGPGTDTQYF
>TRBJ2-5|.|TRBV7-3|TRBD1
TGTGCCAGTGGTTCGGCGACAGGGCTGGGGGAGACCCAGTACTTC
CASGSATGLGETQYF
>TRBJ2-1|.|TRBV10-2|TRBD1
TGCGCCAGCAGTTCGGGACAGGGCGGCGATGAGCAGTTCTTC
CASSSGQGGDEQFF
>TRBJ2-3|.|TRBV5-1|.
TGCGCCAGCAGCTTGTTGGCGAGGGCGAGAGATACGCAGTATTTT
CASSLLARARDTQYF
>TRBJ2-5|.|TRBV7-3|TRBD2
TGTGCCAGCAGCTCGATCGGGGGGGCCGAGGAGACCCAGTACTTC
CASSSIGGAEETQYF
>TRBJ2-1|.|TRBV6-4|TRBD1
TGTGCCAGCAGTGTGGGACAGAGCTCCTACAATGAGCAGTTCTTC
CASSVGQSSYNEQFF
>TRBJ2-1|.|TRBV5-1|TRBD1
TGCGCCAGCAGCTCCACGAAATGGACAGGGAACTACAATGAGCAGTTCTTC
CASSSTKWTGNYNEQFF
>TRBJ2-7|.|TRBV6-5|TRBD1
TGTGCCAGCAGAAGGGACAGGCAGGGCGAGCAGTACTTC
CASRRDRQGEQYF
>TRBJ2-7|few|TRBV28|TRBD1
TGTGCCAGCAGTTTGAGCGGACAGGGGGGGGTCTACGAGCAGTACTTC
CASSLSGQGGVYEQYF
>TRBJ2-5|.|TRBV5-1|TRBD2
TGCGCCAGCAGCTACACCGGGGGGCAAGAGACCCAGTACTTC
CASSYTGGQETQYF
>TRBJ1-5|.|TRBV5-6|TRBD1
TGTGCCAGCAGCCTACAACGGGGACAGGGGACCCTCAATCAGCCCCAGCATTTT
CASSLQRGQGTLNQPQHF